These T cell receptor beta chains were read from a single sample in a study of T-cell reconstitution after alpha-beta-depleted transplantation in children. TCRdb re-called the PCR reads with MiXCR, one entry per CDR3 protein. Of roughly 180,000 distinct CDR3 sequences detected, roughly 10% appear once; the ten largest clones hold 13%. Sequenced here: PBMCs, sampled before TCRalphabeta/CD19-depleted stem cell transplant. These receptors all stem from a boy aged 2 to 10 with acute myeloid leukemia, due to receive a stem cell transplant. Each CDR3 is given with its conserved first and last residue. A D gene is named only where the DNA matches it firmly. The listing skips clone size in some rows; elsewhere it reads once, few, many or a size class.

-	TRBV20-1	many	TRBJ2-2	TGCAGTGCTAGAGTCGCAAGGAGGGCCGGGGAGCTGTTTTTT	CSARVARRAGELFF
TRBD1	TRBV19	-	TRBJ1-3	TGTGCCAGTACCGGACAGGGAGAGGCTGGAAACACCATATATTTT	CASTGQGEAGNTIYF
-	TRBV20-1	many	TRBJ2-7	TGCAGTGCTAGAGAGGTCGGGAGCTACGAGCAGTACTTC	CSAREVGSYEQYF
-	TRBV5-1	many	TRBJ2-1	TGCGCCAGCAGCTTGGGCGGGGCCTATAATGAGCAGTTCTTC	CASSLGGAYNEQFF
-	TRBV29-1	many	TRBJ2-7	TGCAGCGTTGGGACGGAGAGCTCCTACGAGCAGTACTTC	CSVGTESSYEQYF
-	TRBV28	many	TRBJ2-2	TGTGCCAGCAGATCCCCTGGAGGCGACTGGAACACCGGGGAGCTGTTTTTT	CASRSPGGDWNTGELFF
TRBD2	TRBV27	many	TRBJ2-5	TGTGCCAGCAGTTTTTGGGGGGGGTCCGGGGAGACCCAGTACTTC	CASSFWGGSGETQYF
-	TRBV2	few	TRBJ2-1	TGTGCCAGCAGTGTTACCAATGAGCAGTTCTTC	CASSVTNEQFF
-	TRBV6-2/TRBV6-3	many	TRBJ2-3	TGTGCCAGCAGTTACTACCGCGGGCGCACAGATACGCAGTATTTT	CASSYYRGRTDTQYF
TRBD2	TRBV4-2	many	TRBJ2-7	TGTGCCAGCAGCCAAGAAGGACTAGCGGGAGGGCCCTACGAGCAGTACTTC	CASSQEGLAGGPYEQYF
-	TRBV3-1	medium-sized	TRBJ1-2	TGTGCCAGCAGCCAAGTTTACTTGGCAGGCGATCGCGGCTACACCTTC	CASSQVYLAGDRGYTF
-	TRBV6-5	many	TRBJ1-2	TGTGCCAGCAGTTACTCAGACAGGACAAACTATGGCTACACCTTC	CASSYSDRTNYGYTF
-	TRBV7-9	many	TRBJ1-2	TGTGCCAGCAGCCCCATCCCATTACAGGGAAGCCCCTATGGCTACACCTTC	CASSPIPLQGSPYGYTF
-	TRBV20-1	many	TRBJ2-7	TGCAGTGCTAGAGATAGGGGACACCGCCAGACACAGTACTTC	CSARDRGHRQTQYF
TRBD2	TRBV6-5	many	TRBJ2-5	TGTGCCAGCAGTTACGACGGGAGGGAGACCCAGTACTTC	CASSYDGRETQYF
-	TRBV7-2	medium-sized	TRBJ1-4	TGTGCCAGCAGAGAAACAGGGTTCGAATCTGAAAAACTGTTTTTT	CASRETGFESEKLFF
-	TRBV20-1	many	TRBJ2-3	TGCAGTGCTAGTCTTGGGGGAGTTGCAGATACGCAGTATTTT	CSASLGGVADTQYF
-	TRBV6-1	many	TRBJ2-2	TGTGCCAGCACCCCGGAACCCGCGAACACCGGGGAGCTGTTTTTT	CASTPEPANTGELFF
TRBD2	TRBV7-3	many	TRBJ2-5	TGTGCCAGCAGCTTACGTGCGGGAGCTCCCCCGGAGACCCAGTACTTC	CASSLRAGAPPETQYF
TRBD2	TRBV20-1	many	TRBJ2-1	TGCAGTGCTAGACGGTCCGGCGGGGGGGCTGTCAATGAGCAGTTCTTC	CSARRSGGGAVNEQFF
TRBD1	TRBV13	many	TRBJ2-7	TGTGCCAGCAGCCCCCGGGACAGCTACGAGCAGTACTTC	CASSPRDSYEQYF
-	TRBV20-1	many	TRBJ2-1	TGCAGTGCTAGAAAAGGGCGGATATACAATGAGCAGTTCTTC	CSARKGRIYNEQFF
-	TRBV5-1	many	TRBJ1-3	TGCGCCAGCAGCTTGGCTGGGGGAAACACCATATATTTT	CASSLAGGNTIYF
TRBD2	TRBV29-1	many	TRBJ2-1	TGCAGCGTTGCCGCGGCTAGCGGGGTCAATGAGCAGTTCTTC	CSVAAASGVNEQFF
-	TRBV28	many	TRBJ2-5	TGTGCCAGCAGTGTGCGACCACAGCCTAGGGAGACCCAGTACTTC	CASSVRPQPRETQYF
-	TRBV12-3/TRBV12-4	many	TRBJ2-2	TGTGCCAGCAGCCCCTTCTCGGCCGGGGAGCTGTTTTTT	CASSPFSAGELFF
-	TRBV5-1	many	TRBJ1-4	TGCGCCAGCAGCCGGGGAGGACAGTCTAATGAAAAACTGTTTTTT	CASSRGGQSNEKLFF
-	TRBV11-2	many	TRBJ2-3	TGTGCCAGCAGCCAGGAGGCGGACGCAGATACGCAGTATTTT	CASSQEADADTQYF
TRBD1	TRBV4-1	many	TRBJ2-5	TGCGCCAGCGATAAGGGGGACAGCTTTCAAGAGACCCAGTACTTC	CASDKGDSFQETQYF
TRBD1	TRBV10-3	many	TRBJ1-1	TGTGCCATCAGCGGACAGGGGGGCACTGAAGCTTTCTTT	CAISGQGGTEAFF
-	TRBV5-1	many	TRBJ1-1	TGCGCCAGCAGCCAGGGCTTGAACACTGAAGCTTTCTTT	CASSQGLNTEAFF
TRBD2	TRBV7-9	-	TRBJ2-7	TGTGCCAGCAGCTCCCTTTCTAGCGGGAGGCCGTACGAGCAGTACTTC	CASSSLSSGRPYEQYF
-	TRBV20-1	many	TRBJ1-1	TGCAGTGCTAGAGATCTCCCGGGGGCTGGTGACACTGAAGCTTTCTTT	CSARDLPGAGDTEAFF
-	TRBV5-1	many	TRBJ1-1	TGCGCCAGCAGCTCGACTCCGGGGAACACTGAAGCTTTCTTT	CASSSTPGNTEAFF
TRBD2	TRBV28	many	TRBJ2-5	TGTGCCAGCAGTAAATCTCTAGCGGGAGTAGAGACCCAGTACTTC	CASSKSLAGVETQYF
TRBD2	TRBV2	many	TRBJ2-3	TGTGCCAGCGGGCGGGAGTACACAGATACGCAGTATTTT	CASGREYTDTQYF
-	TRBV6-5	many	TRBJ1-2	TGTGCCAGCAGTTACTCGAAGACAGCGGGGGGCTATGGCTACACCTTC	CASSYSKTAGGYGYTF
TRBD1	TRBV6-1	many	TRBJ1-2	TGTGCCAGCAGTGGCCGGGACAGGGGAGGCTACACCTTC	CASSGRDRGGYTF
-	TRBV7-2	many	TRBJ1-6	TGTGCCAGCAGCTTAGCGGAGGTCTCACCCCTCCACTTT	CASSLAEVSPLHF
TRBD2	TRBV20-1	many	TRBJ2-5	TGCAGTCAAAGCGGGGGCGGCCAAGAGACCCAGTACTTC	CSQSGGGQETQYF
-	TRBV5-1	many	TRBJ2-3	TGCGCCAGCAGCTTGACAGGGTGGAGCCCAGATACGCAGTATTTT	CASSLTGWSPDTQYF
TRBD1	TRBV20-1	many	TRBJ1-2	TGCAGTGCTGGACAGGCGAACTATGGCTACACCTTC	CSAGQANYGYTF
TRBD1	TRBV7-2	many	TRBJ2-5	TGTGCCAGCAGCGCGGACAGGGGGTGGGAGACCCAGTACTTC	CASSADRGWETQYF
-	TRBV4-1	-	TRBJ2-2	TGCGCCAGCAGCCCTCGGCAGGTTCTGAACACCGGGGAGCTGTTTTTT	CASSPRQVLNTGELFF
-	TRBV7-8	few	TRBJ2-5	TGTGCCATCGGCCCCGGGCTCCTCTCCAACCAAGAGACCCAGTACTTC	CAIGPGLLSNQETQYF
-	TRBV12-3/TRBV12-4	many	TRBJ2-1	TGTGCCAGCAGACCTACCGGGACCCACAATGAGCAGTTCTTC	CASRPTGTHNEQFF
-	TRBV7-2	many	TRBJ1-3	TGTGCCAGCAGCTCATTCCTCCCTTTTATCTCTGGAAACACCATATATTTT	CASSSFLPFISGNTIYF
TRBD1	TRBV7-7	many	TRBJ2-5	TGTGCCAGCAGCCAGACAGGGACCCGCGCGGAGACCCAGTACTTC	CASSQTGTRAETQYF
-	TRBV19	-	TRBJ1-2	TGTGCCAGTAGTATATACTATGGCTACACCTTC	CASSIYYGYTF
-	TRBV6-5	many	TRBJ2-5	TGTGCCAGCAGTTACCGATCGACACGGGAGACCCAGTACTTC	CASSYRSTRETQYF
-	TRBV20-1	many	TRBJ1-1	TGCAGTGCTACCGGTAACACTGAAGCTTTCTTT	CSATGNTEAFF
TRBD1	TRBV29-1	many	TRBJ2-2	TGCAGCGCGACAGGGGGTGGCACCGGGGAGCTGTTTTTT	CSATGGGTGELFF
-	TRBV3-1	many	TRBJ2-3	TGTGCCAGCAGCCAAGATCGGAGAGCCCGCACAGATACGCAGTATTTT	CASSQDRRARTDTQYF
-	TRBV12-3/TRBV12-4	many	TRBJ1-5	TGTGCCAGCAGATGGGCTCCACTCTGGGCCAACCGCGGCAATCAGCCCCAGCATTTT	CASRWAPLWANRGNQPQHF
-	TRBV4-1	many	TRBJ1-1	TGCGCCAGCAGCCAAGTCCCGGACGGAGAAGCTTTCTTT	CASSQVPDGEAFF
-	TRBV5-1	many	TRBJ2-2	TGCGCCAGCAGGGCGGGGCGCAGGCTTGACTCCGGGGAGCTGTTTTTT	CASRAGRRLDSGELFF
-	TRBV4-1	many	TRBJ1-5	TGCGCCAGCAGCGGAGGGGTAGGCAGCAATCAGCCCCAGCATTTT	CASSGGVGSNQPQHF
-	TRBV5-1	many	TRBJ1-3	TGCGCCAGCAGCGGCCGGGACGGAAGCTCTGGAAACACCATATATTTT	CASSGRDGSSGNTIYF
TRBD1	TRBV20-1	many	TRBJ2-7	TGCAGTGCAACCCGACAGGGTAGTTTCTCCTACGAGCAGTACTTC	CSATRQGSFSYEQYF